These T cell receptor beta chains were read from a single sample in a study of T-cell reconstitution after alpha-beta-depleted transplantation in children. Via MiXCR, TCRdb re-called the PCR reads, giving one row per CDR3 protein. In the table there are 250,000 to 400,000 distinct CDR3 sequences, more than 20% of which are singletons. This sample comprised PBMCs, mostly from graft donor cells, obtained 180 days after TCRalphabeta/CD19-depleted stem cell transplant. These receptors were collected from a male patient under 18 who had a stem cell transplant for acute lymphoblastic leukemia, so the T cells may come from the graft donor. CDR3s include the opening cysteine and the closing phenylalanine or tryptophan. A D gene is named only where the DNA matches it firmly. Size values are once, few and many counts, or a class for expanded clones, and some rows have none.

>TRBJ2-2|NA|14|NA|TRBV5-1
TGCGCCAGCAGCTTTGTACGTAGCCCCGGGGAGCTGTTTTTT
CASSFVRSPGELFF
>TRBJ1-4|NA|14|TRBD1|TRBV5-1
TGCGCCAGCAGCTTCGGGACAGGGCCTGAAAAACTGTTTTTT
CASSFGTGPEKLFF
>TRBJ2-7|few|12|NA|TRBV12-3/TRBV12-4
TGTGCCAGCAGTTTGAGGGATTACGAGCAGTACTTC
CASSLRDYEQYF
>TRBJ1-6|few|15|TRBD1|TRBV20-1
TGCAGTGCTAGAGTTCGGGACAGGGTTAATTCACCCCTCCACTTT
CSARVRDRVNSPLHF
>TRBJ2-1|NA|15|NA|TRBV5-1
TGCGCCAGCAGCTTCCCACTAGCCGTTGACAATGAGCAGTTCTTC
CASSFPLAVDNEQFF
>TRBJ2-7|NA|14|TRBD1|TRBV29-1
TGCAGCGTGAGGGACAGGCGAGGCTCCTACGAGCAGTACTTC
CSVRDRRGSYEQYF
>TRBJ1-1|many|12|NA|TRBV6-5
TGTGCCAGCAGTTTCACGAACACTGAAGCTTTCTTT
CASSFTNTEAFF
>TRBJ2-5|NA|15|TRBD2|TRBV4-1
TGCGCCAGCAGCCAAGGGGCTAGCGGTTGGGAGACCCAGTACTTC
CASSQGASGWETQYF
>TRBJ2-5|NA|16|TRBD2|TRBV5-6
TGTGCCAGCAGCTTGAGGCTAGCGGGAGGGCTTGCGGCCCAGTACTTC
CASSLRLAGGLAAQYF
>TRBJ1-4|NA|15|NA|TRBV6-5
TGTGCCAGCAGTTACTCCGGAGGGGGAGATGAAAAACTGTTTTTT
CASSYSGGGDEKLFF
>TRBJ2-5|NA|13|NA|TRBV21-1
TGTGCCAGCAGCCAGGGGGATGAGGTGACCCAGTACTTC
CASSQGDEVTQYF
>TRBJ2-7|few|12|TRBD1|TRBV2
TGTGCCAGCACTCGGACAGGGAGCGAGCAGTACTTC
CASTRTGSEQYF
>TRBJ2-2|NA|16|TRBD1|TRBV7-6
TGTGCCAGCAGCTTAGCCCCGGGACAGGGAACCGGGGAGCTGTTTTTT
CASSLAPGQGTGELFF
>TRBJ2-1|few|15|NA|TRBV11-3
TGTGCCAGCAGCCTAGACGGGACCCTATACAATGAGCAGTTCTTC
CASSLDGTLYNEQFF
>TRBJ1-3|few|17|NA|TRBV9
TGTGCCAGCAGCGTAGAGGCACTCCTTCGCCTAGGAAACACCATATATTTT
CASSVEALLRLGNTIYF
>TRBJ2-7|NA|12|NA|TRBV6-2/TRBV6-3
TGTGCCAGCTCCGGGGGACGGGTGGAGCAGTACTTC
CASSGGRVEQYF
>TRBJ2-7|NA|16|TRBD2|TRBV20-1
TGCTGTGCTAGAGATCCCCTTAGCGGGAGGAGGCACGAGCAGTACTTC
CCARDPLSGRRHEQYF
>TRBJ2-1|NA|15|NA|TRBV14
TGTGCCAGCAGCCAAGCCGAGGGGGCCTACAATGAGCAGTTCTTC
CASSQAEGAYNEQFF
>TRBJ2-7|few|10|NA|TRBV6-2/TRBV6-3
TGTGCCAACCCCTACTACGAGCAGTACTTC
CANPYYEQYF
>TRBJ1-2|few|13|NA|TRBV4-1
TGCGCCAGCAGCCATGGAGGGTTGGGTGGCTACACCTTC
CASSHGGLGGYTF
>TRBJ2-7|NA|14|TRBD2|TRBV4-1
TGCGCCAGCAGCCAACGGGGGATCGGGAGGGAGCAGTACTTC
CASSQRGIGREQYF
>TRBJ2-6|few|16|NA|TRBV14
TGTGCCAGCAGCCACGGCGCGGGGACTCGGGCCAACGTCCTGACTTTC
CASSHGAGTRANVLTF
>TRBJ1-2|NA|15|NA|TRBV12-3/TRBV12-4
TGTGCCAGCAGTGTCTGGGACCTAGGTGACTATGGCTACACCTTC
CASSVWDLGDYGYTF
>TRBJ2-1|NA|15|TRBD2|TRBV11-2
TGTGCCAGCAGGGCTGGGACTAGCTGGTACAATGAGCAGTTCTTC
CASRAGTSWYNEQFF
>TRBJ2-7|NA|17|TRBD2|TRBV12-3/TRBV12-4
TGTGCCAGCAGTTTCGACAGACTAGCGGGAGGGCCTGGCGAGCAGTACTTC
CASSFDRLAGGPGEQYF
>TRBJ2-3|NA|15|TRBD2|TRBV4-1
TGCGCCAGCAGCCAAGCAGCGGGAGGTCGGGATACGCAGTATTTT
CASSQAAGGRDTQYF
>TRBJ2-3|few|15|NA|TRBV27
TGTGCCAGCACCTCCCTGAGGGAGGGCACAGATACGCAGTATTTT
CASTSLREGTDTQYF
>TRBJ2-7|few|14|NA|TRBV2
TGTGCCAGCAGTCCTTCTGGCATTACCTACGAGCAGTACTTC
CASSPSGITYEQYF
>TRBJ2-1|NA|14|TRBD2|TRBV29-1
TGCAGCGTTGCAAGCTTCGGGGGGTACAATGAGCAGTTCTTC
CSVASFGGYNEQFF